A selection of T cell receptor beta chains follows, all from one sample in a study of blood T cell repertoires in COVID-19. Profiling relied on immunoSEQ multiplex PCR, and the TCRdb table lists in-frame clones only, not all of them. The data contain some 180,000 clones, about four fifths of them singletons. Sequencing was carried out using peripheral blood. These TCRs come from a woman in her 40s with COVID-19, enrolled during active disease. The CDR3 runs from the conserved cysteine through the conserved F or W. A D gene is named only where the DNA matches it firmly. Some rows have no size entry. The others give once, few or many, or a class for an expanded clone.

V: TRBV30
D: TRBD1
size: NA
J: TRBJ1-4
length: 15
CDR3: CAWSLGQGEDEKLFF
DNA: TGTGCCTGGAGCCTCGGACAGGGGGAGGATGAAAAACTGTTTTTT

V: TRBV18
D: NA
size: NA
J: TRBJ1-3
length: 17
CDR3: CASSPIGQKDSGNTIYF
DNA: TGTGCCAGCTCACCAATTGGGCAAAAGGACTCTGGAAACACCATATATTTT

V: TRBV19
D: TRBD2
size: NA
J: TRBJ2-5
length: 14
CDR3: CASSMPGGPETQYF
DNA: TGTGCCAGTAGTATGCCGGGGGGGCCTGAGACCCAGTACTTC

V: TRBV27
D: NA
size: NA
J: TRBJ2-1
length: 15
CDR3: CASSLSRRTYNEQFF
DNA: TGTGCCAGCAGTTTATCTAGGCGGACCTACAATGAGCAGTTCTTC

V: TRBV13
D: NA
size: once
J: TRBJ1-4
length: 17
CDR3: CATSGGGESATNEKLFF
DNA: TGTGCCACTTCCGGGGGGGGCGAGTCAGCAACTAATGAAAAACTGTTTTTT

V: TRBV11-2
D: NA
size: NA
J: TRBJ2-7
length: 13
CDR3: CASSLDRVNEQYF
DNA: TGTGCCAGCAGCTTAGACAGGGTAAACGAGCAGTACTTC

V: TRBV30
D: NA
size: NA
J: TRBJ2-1
length: 13
CDR3: CAWSVRVVGEQFF
DNA: TGTGCCTGGAGTGTACGGGTTGTAGGTGAGCAGTTCTTC

V: TRBV7-9
D: TRBD1
size: NA
J: TRBJ1-1
length: 16
CDR3: CASSPQGTVMNTEAFF
DNA: TGTGCCAGCAGCCCACAGGGGACGGTGATGAACACTGAAGCTTTCTTT

V: TRBV19
D: NA
size: NA
J: TRBJ1-1
length: 11
CDR3: CVTRTYTEAFF
DNA: TGTGTCACGCGCACGTACACTGAAGCTTTCTTT

V: TRBV27
D: NA
size: NA
J: TRBJ2-1
length: 15
CDR3: CASSLDWSSYNEQFF
DNA: TGTGCCAGCAGTTTAGATTGGAGCTCCTACAATGAGCAGTTCTTC

V: TRBV7-9
D: TRBD2
size: NA
J: TRBJ2-3
length: 15
CDR3: CASSLALADTDTQYF
DNA: TGTGCCAGCAGCTTAGCGCTAGCGGACACAGATACGCAGTATTTT

V: TRBV5-1
D: NA
size: NA
J: TRBJ1-5
length: 15
CDR3: CASSLAGGGNQPQHF
DNA: TGCGCCAGCAGCTTGGCAGGAGGAGGCAATCAGCCCCAGCATTTT

V: TRBV30
D: TRBD1
size: NA
J: TRBJ2-5
length: 15
CDR3: CAWSAGQGAGETQYF
DNA: TGTGCCTGGAGTGCGGGACAGGGGGCAGGGGAGACCCAGTACTTC

V: TRBV5-4
D: NA
size: NA
J: TRBJ2-2
length: 14
CDR3: CASSLDRSTGELFF
DNA: TGTGCCAGCAGCTTGGACAGGTCCACCGGGGAGCTGTTTTTT

V: TRBV15
D: NA
size: NA
J: TRBJ2-1
length: 13
CDR3: CATMYGGRNEQFF
DNA: TGTGCCACCATGTACGGGGGTAGGAATGAGCAGTTCTTC

V: TRBV4-2
D: NA
size: NA
J: TRBJ2-1
length: 14
CDR3: CASSQETGANEQFF
DNA: TGTGCCAGCAGCCAAGAGACGGGAGCCAATGAGCAGTTCTTC

V: TRBV9
D: NA
size: NA
J: TRBJ1-4
length: 15
CDR3: CASSVGVQGYEKLFF
DNA: TGTGCCAGCAGCGTAGGGGTACAGGGTTATGAAAAACTGTTTTTT

V: TRBV6-5
D: NA
size: NA
J: TRBJ2-7
length: 15
CDR3: CASRDSGTRGLEQYF
DNA: TGTGCCAGCAGAGACTCCGGGACAAGGGGACTAGAGCAGTACTTC

V: TRBV5-6
D: NA
size: NA
J: TRBJ1-5
length: 12
CDR3: CASSFSGQPQHF
DNA: TGTGCCAGCAGCTTTTCGGGTCAGCCCCAGCATTTT

V: TRBV7-9
D: TRBD1
size: NA
J: TRBJ2-1
length: 15
CDR3: CASSRIQGAYNEQFF
DNA: TGTGCCAGCAGCCGAATACAGGGGGCTTACAATGAGCAGTTCTTC

V: TRBV11-2
D: NA
size: once
J: TRBJ2-4
length: 16
CDR3: CASSLRQTNNKNIQYF
DNA: TGTGCCAGCAGCTTACGACAGACAAACAACAAAAACATTCAGTACTTC

V: TRBV27
D: NA
size: NA
J: TRBJ2-1
length: 14
CDR3: CASSLSITGHEQFF
DNA: TGTGCCAGCAGTTTATCGATAACAGGCCATGAGCAGTTCTTC

V: TRBV28
D: TRBD2
size: NA
J: TRBJ2-1
length: 15
CDR3: CASQAGTSGRGEQFF
DNA: TGTGCCAGCCAGGCCGGGACTAGCGGGAGGGGGGAGCAGTTCTTC

V: TRBV7-7
D: TRBD2
size: NA
J: TRBJ2-5
length: 12
CDR3: CASSLAGGSQYF
DNA: TGTGCTAGCAGCTTAGCGGGGGGGAGCCAGTACTTC

V: TRBV11-1
D: NA
size: few
J: TRBJ2-3
length: 15
CDR3: CASSPGEAGTDTQYF
DNA: TGTGCCAGCAGCCCGGGGGAGGCTGGCACAGATACGCAGTATTTT

V: TRBV6-5
D: NA
size: NA
J: TRBJ1-4
length: 15
CDR3: CASSYSGTANEKLFF
DNA: TGTGCCAGCAGTTACTCGGGCACGGCTAATGAAAAACTGTTTTTT

V: TRBV5-1
D: NA
size: NA
J: TRBJ1-4
length: 15
CDR3: CASSLTGELGQKLFF
DNA: TGCGCCAGCAGCTTGACGGGGGAGCTTGGTCAAAAACTGTTTTTT

V: TRBV5-8
D: NA
size: NA
J: TRBJ2-6
length: 16
CDR3: CASSWDTGSGANVLTF
DNA: TGTGCCAGCAGTTGGGACACCGGCTCTGGGGCCAACGTCCTGACTTTC

V: TRBV14
D: NA
size: NA
J: TRBJ2-3
length: 14
CDR3: CASSQDSDTDTQYF
DNA: TGTGCCAGCAGCCAAGACTCAGACACAGATACGCAGTATTTT

V: TRBV7-3
D: TRBD2
size: once
J: TRBJ2-1
length: 16
CDR3: CASSLKAGGGYNEQFF
DNA: TGTGCCAGCAGCTTAAAAGCGGGGGGAGGTTACAATGAGCAGTTCTTC

V: TRBV7-2
D: NA
size: NA
J: TRBJ1-3
length: 16
CDR3: CASSRTLRGRQNTIYF
DNA: TGTGCCAGCAGCCGCACCCTTAGGGGCCGGCAAAACACCATATATTTT

V: TRBV6-4
D: TRBD1
size: NA
J: TRBJ1-5
length: 15
CDR3: CASIEGQGADQPQHF
DNA: TGTGCCAGCATCGAAGGTCAGGGGGCAGATCAGCCCCAGCATTTT

V: TRBV5-1
D: TRBD2
size: NA
J: TRBJ2-7
length: 14
CDR3: CASSPTSGRAGQYF
DNA: TGCGCCAGCAGCCCCACTAGCGGGAGGGCTGGGCAGTACTTC

V: TRBV4-1
D: TRBD1
size: NA
J: TRBJ1-5
length: 16
CDR3: CASSQETDRDNQPQHF
DNA: TGCGCCAGCAGCCAAGAGACCGACAGGGACAATCAGCCCCAGCATTTT

V: TRBV5-6
D: NA
size: NA
J: TRBJ1-2
length: 13
CDR3: CASSPGVAGGYTF
DNA: TGTGCCAGCAGCCCCGGGGTGGCGGGGGGCTACACCTTC

V: TRBV27
D: TRBD1
size: NA
J: TRBJ1-2
length: 13
CDR3: CASSHGQDYGYTF
DNA: TGTGCCAGCAGTCACGGACAGGACTATGGCTACACCTTC

V: TRBV4-2
D: TRBD2
size: NA
J: TRBJ2-3
length: 16
CDR3: CASSEGLAGGVDTQYF
DNA: TGTGCCAGCAGCGAAGGACTAGCGGGAGGGGTAGATACGCAGTATTTT

V: TRBV7-9
D: NA
size: NA
J: TRBJ2-3
length: 13
CDR3: CASSLVSTDTQYF
DNA: TGTGCCAGCAGCTTAGTCTCCACAGATACGCAGTATTTT

V: TRBV7-9
D: TRBD1
size: NA
J: TRBJ2-5
length: 14
CDR3: CASRRQGGTETQYF
DNA: TGTGCCAGCAGGCGACAGGGGGGAACGGAGACCCAGTACTTC

V: TRBV10-2
D: NA
size: NA
J: TRBJ2-7
length: 13
CDR3: CASVTDHSYEQYF
DNA: TGCGCCAGTGTAACAGATCATTCCTACGAGCAGTACTTC

V: TRBV19
D: TRBD2
size: NA
J: TRBJ2-1
length: 15
CDR3: CATTGLAGGYNEQFF
DNA: TGTGCCACTACGGGACTAGCGGGAGGATACAATGAGCAGTTCTTC

V: TRBV19
D: NA
size: NA
J: TRBJ1-5
length: 16
CDR3: CASSIGGAGGNQPQHF
DNA: TGTGCCAGTAGTATAGGCGGGGCAGGCGGCAATCAGCCCCAGCATTTT

V: TRBV11-2
D: TRBD2
size: NA
J: TRBJ2-5
length: 14
CDR3: CASRAGGFRETQYF
DNA: TGTGCCAGCAGAGCGGGAGGTTTTCGGGAGACCCAGTACTTC

V: TRBV30
D: TRBD1
size: NA
J: TRBJ1-1
length: 14
CDR3: CAWTLGQKNTEAFF
DNA: TGTGCCTGGACCCTGGGACAGAAGAACACTGAAGCTTTCTTT

V: TRBV19
D: TRBD1
size: NA
J: TRBJ1-1
length: 12
CDR3: CATRDRGLEAFF
DNA: TGTGCCACCCGGGACAGGGGGCTTGAAGCTTTCTTT